The 26 T cell receptor beta chains given below trace back to one sample, sequenced in a study of breast tumors, draining lymph nodes, adjacent tissues. Samples came from axillary lymph nodes draining the breast cancer. From the multiplex PCR reads, TCRdb called clonotypes with MiXCR, one entry per CDR3 protein. This table has 180,000 or so distinct CDR3 sequences, 31% appearing once. Sequenced material: axillary lymph node tissue. Receptors originate from a female donor with breast cancer. Some clones in this sample may be carry-over from other donors' samples.

This clonotype was recorded many times. The chain employs TRBV13 and TRBJ2-3; TRBD1 is a possible D gene (6 bases). Germline CDR1 is PRHDT and CDR2 is FYEKMQ (reference sequence). Trimming took 2 bases from V and 8 from J, leaving 23 bases between them. CDR3 size: 17 residues. CDR3 loop: CASSLNWSGQRGGTQYF. The CDR3 bases are TGTGCCAGCAGCTTAAATTGGTCGGGACAACGAGGGGGTACGCAGTATTTT.

This clonotype was seen a few times. This may arise from a read error, as a much more abundant clone is one base away. The chain carries TRBV20-1 and TRBJ2-3; tentatively, D is TRBD1 (5 bases). CDR1 and CDR2 from the germline V gene are DFQATT and SNEGSKA (reference sequence). The CDR3 extends over 13 amino acids. This chain's CDR3 is CSARKPLTGTQYF. In nucleotides, the CDR3 is TGCAGTGCTAGAAAGCCCCTCACAGGTACGCAGTATTTT.

To note about this clonotype: With a much larger clone just one base away, this may be a read error. The CDR3 does not close with the conserved phenylalanine or tryptophan, likely indicating a read error. The chain couples TRBV14 to TRBJ1-2, with a possible D match to TRBD1 (6 bases). Germline V CDR1 and CDR2: SGHDN, FVKESK. This CDR3 comprises 13 residues. Trimming pared 4 bases from V and 3 bases from J, leaving 9 bases between. The chain's CDR3 is CASSRGQYYGYTS. The DNA of the CDR3 is TGTGCCAGCAGCCGCGGACAGTACTATGGCTACACCTCC.

The genes are TRBV10-3 and TRBJ2-1, with D perhaps matching TRBD1 (6 bases). The CDR3 consists of 17 residues. From germline, CDR1 is ENHRY and CDR2 SYGVKD. In nucleotides, the CDR3 is TGTGCTGTCAGTGAGTCGATGGGCAGGGGCTCCTACAATGAGCAGTTCTTC. It is translated as CAVSESMGRGSYNEQFF.

This clonotype was seen a handful of times. V usage is TRBV20-1 and J usage is TRBJ1-3; a possible D gene is TRBD1 (5 bases). The CDR3 length is 14 residues. Germline assignment: CDR1 DFQATT and CDR2 SNEGSKA (reference sequence). Trimming removed 1 base from V and 2 bases from J, with 9 bases in between. The CDR3 protein is CSARGDVAGNTIYF. CDR3 coding DNA: TGCAGTGCTAGAGGGGACGTCGCTGGAAACACCATATATTTT.

V gene TRBV14 combines with J gene TRBJ2-3; tentatively, D is TRBD1 (7 bases). The V end was cut by 3 bases, the J end by 3 bases, with 16 bases between. The CDR3 has 16 residues. CDR1 is SGHDN, CDR2 FVKESK, per germline. The CDR3 region is CASSHGGQRVTDTQYF. CDR3 bases: TGTGCCAGCAGCCACGGGGGACAGAGGGTAACAGATACGCAGTATTTT. Filled out from reference TRBV14 and TRBJ2-3, the complete variable domain reads EAGVTQFPSHSVIEKGQTVTLRCDPISGHDNLYWYRRVMGKEIKFLLHFVKESKQDESGMPNNRFLAERTGGTYSTLKVQPAELEDSGVYFCASSHGGQRVTDTQYFGPGTRLTVL.

This clonotype was observed at least ten times. This chain uses TRBV20-1 with TRBJ1-2; no clear D. Trimming shortened V by 6 bases and J by 3 bases, and 14 bases separated the two germline ends. CDR3 length equals 13 residues. The germline V gene has CDR1 DFQATT and CDR2 SNEGSKA (reference sequence). For the CDR3, the DNA is TGCAGTGCCACCTATCCCGAGGACTATGGCTACACCTTC. This encodes CSATYPEDYGYTF.

Many counts were recorded for this clonotype. A much larger clone differs from this one at a single base, so this may be a read error. The chain carries TRBV20-1 and TRBJ2-6; D is perhaps TRBD1 (5 bases). CDR3 length equals 13 residues. Germline V lookup: CDR1 DFQATT, CDR2 SNEGSKA (reference sequence). The CDR3 loop is CSARVPGANALTF. The DNA for the CDR3 is TGCAGTGCTAGAGTCCCTGGGGCCAACGCCCTGACTTTC.

This clonotype turned up a few times. A much larger clone is a single base away; this may be a read error. This chain uses TRBV5-6 with TRBJ2-7; TRBD2 aligns across 7 bases. CDR1 SGHDT and CDR2 YYEEEE come from the germline V gene. The length of the CDR3 is 15 residues. V trimming: 3 bases; J trimming: 2 bases; junction bases outside the gene matches: 8. CDR3 DNA sequence: TGTGCCAGCAGCTCAGGGACTACCCTAACCTACGAGCAGTACTTC. Its protein product is CASSSGTTLTYEQYF.

The J gene is TRBJ2-6, the V gene TRBV27; TRBD1 matches at 8 bases. V trimming: 4 bases; J trimming: 0 bases; junction bases outside the gene matches: 5. The CDR3 contains 17 residues. Germline loops: CDR1 MNHEY, CDR2 SMNVEV (reference sequence). The CDR3 region has the DNA TGTGCCAGCAGTTGGGGGACAGGTTTCTCTGGGGCCAACGTCCTGACTTTC. Translation gives CASSWGTGFSGANVLTF.

The rearrangement links TRBV12-3 or TRBV12-4 to TRBJ2-4; D gene ambiguous. Between the trimmed V and J ends, which lost 4 bases and 0 bases, there was a span of 1 base. The CDR3 contains 12 residues. The CDR3 nucleotides are TGTGCCAGCAGTTCAGCCAAAAACATTCAGTACTTC. This codes for CASSSAKNIQYF.

On this clonotype: This clone may be a read error of a much larger clone one base away. The chain couples TRBV6-4 to TRBJ2-3; 8 bases are shared with TRBD1. The CDR3 spans 15 residues. J lost 0 bases, V lost 5 bases, and 4 bases had no gene match. CDR1 MRHNA and CDR2 SNTAGT come from the germline V gene. CDR3 bases: TGTGCCAGCAGTCATCAGGGGGCTAGCACAGATACGCAGTATTTT. It specifies CASSHQGASTDTQYF.

In this sample, this clonotype turned up once. A read error may be the cause here, since a much bigger clone is one base away. The CDR3 does not end in the conserved phenylalanine or tryptophan, so this is likely a read error. The rearrangement links TRBV28 to TRBJ1-2; D may be TRBD1 (6 bases). The CDR3 runs 14 residues. V lost 6 bases to trimming and J lost 4 bases, with 15 bases between them. Per germline, CDR1 MDHEN and CDR2 SYDVKM. The CDR3 region has the DNA TGTGCCAGCAGAGGGGGGGTCACGGCCTATGGCTACACCCTC. Translating it yields CASRGGVTAYGYTL.

The chain uses TRBV12-3 or TRBV12-4 and TRBJ2-2, with 9 bases lining up with TRBD2. This CDR3 comprises 17 residues. Trimming took 5 bases from V and 2 from J; bases not matched to a gene: 9. The DNA of the CDR3 is TGTGCCAGCAGTGCTAGAGCGGGAGGCCTCAACACCGGGGAGCTGTTTTTT. Amino acids: CASSARAGGLNTGELFF.

This clonotype was recorded at least ten times. The chain links TRBV29-1 to TRBJ2-1, with D possibly being TRBD1 or TRBD2 (6 bases each). CDR1 and CDR2 (germline): SQVTM, ANQGSEA. The V end was cut by 7 bases, the J end by 5 bases, with 27 bases between. The CDR3 has 17 amino acids. Here the CDR3 DNA reads TGCAGCGCCACCGGGACACAGGGAGGAAAGACGGACAATGAGCAGTTCTTC. Residues: CSATGTQGGKTDNEQFF.

The genes are TRBV20-1 and TRBJ1-2; 7 nucleotides line up with TRBD1. The CDR3 is 16 residues long. Germline V lookup: CDR1 DFQATT, CDR2 SNEGSKA (reference sequence). With 1 base clipped from V and 7 bases from J, the junction kept 15 bases outside the gene matches. DNA for the CDR3: TGCAGTGCTAGAGGTAAAGGACAGGCGGCAAGTTTTGGCTACACCTTC. It encodes CSARGKGQAASFGYTF.

As for this clonotype: Just one base apart from a much larger clone, this may be a read error. The rearrangement links TRBV2 to TRBJ1-2; no definite D call. CDR3 length equals 13 residues. Germline CDR1 and CDR2: SNHLY and FYNNEI. CDR3 protein: CASSGPRAGGHTF. The CDR3 nucleotides read TGTGCCAGCAGTGGCCCAAGGGCGGGTGGCCACACCTTC.

This clonotype showed up many times. The CDR3 DNA reads TGTGCCAGCAGGCCCGGGACAGGGGATTATGGCTACACCTTC. Its protein product is CASRPGTGDYGYTF. The chain uses TRBV2 and TRBJ1-2; 10 nucleotides match TRBD1. CDR3 length: 14 amino acids. V dropped 6 bases and J dropped 5; count of bases not matched to a gene: 6. The V gene's germline CDR1 is SNHLY and CDR2 FYNNEI. Full variable domain (remainder filled in from reference TRBV2 and TRBJ1-2): EPEVTQTPSHQVTQMGQEVILRCVPISNHLYFYWYRQILGQKVEFLVSFYNNEISEKSEIFDDQFSVERPDGSNFTLKIRSTKLEDSAMYFCASRPGTGDYGYTFGSGTRLTVV.

The J gene is TRBJ2-3, the V gene TRBV18; D perhaps matches TRBD1 (6 bases). The germline V gene has CDR1 KGHSH and CDR2 LQKENI. The CDR3 extends over 17 amino acids. V was shortened by 1 base and J by 4 bases, with 18 bases between the two germline ends. The CDR3 sequence is CASSPLQGPARADTQYF. Written as DNA, the CDR3 is TGTGCCAGCTCACCACTACAGGGCCCCGCACGCGCAGATACGCAGTATTTT.

In its sample, this clonotype was seen many times. This chain joins TRBV4-3 and TRBJ2-1; the D gene could be TRBD1 or TRBD2 (5 bases each). Germline V gene data show CDR1 as LGHNA and CDR2 as YSLEER. The CDR3 is 13 amino acids. V lost 4 bases to trimming and J lost 6 bases, with 10 bases between them. CDR3 region: CASSRDGFNEQFF. DNA for the CDR3: TGCGCCAGCAGCCGGGACGGGTTCAATGAGCAGTTCTTC.

This chain connects TRBV9 to TRBJ1-6, with D possibly being TRBD1 (5 bases). The V end lost 0 bases, the J end lost 12 bases, and 13 bases lay between the germline ends. Germline V gene sequence: CDR1 SGDLS, CDR2 YYNGEE. This CDR3 spans 14 amino acids. The CDR3, as DNA: TGTGCCAGCAGCGTAGTGGGGGGATCAGGACCCCTCCACTTT. It codes for CASSVVGGSGPLHF.

The rearrangement links TRBV12-3 or TRBV12-4 to TRBJ1-1; 9 bases match TRBD1. V lost 2 bases to trimming and J lost 5 bases; unmatched junction nucleotides: 12. The CDR3 is made up of 17 amino acids. The CDR3 reads CASSLTGYRGLYTEAFF. For the CDR3, the DNA is TGTGCCAGCAGTTTAACGGGGTACAGGGGGCTATATACTGAAGCTTTCTTT.

In the case of this clonotype: A clone one base away is much larger, so this may be a read error. This sequence joins TRBV6-1 and TRBJ2-3; D possibly corresponds to TRBD2 (6 bases). CDR3 length: 14 residues. The germline V gene encodes CDR1 MNHNS and CDR2 SASEGT. The CDR3, as DNA: TGTGCCAGCAGTGCGGGACTTGCCGCAGATACGCAGTGTTTT. The encoded protein is CASSAGLAADTQCF.

A remark on this clonotype: A much more abundant neighbour one base away suggests this may be a read error. J is TRBJ2-7 and V is TRBV3-1; TRBD1 might be the D (5 bases). Per germline, CDR1 LGHDT and CDR2 YNNKEL (reference sequence). The V end lost 3 bases, the J end lost 8 bases, and 17 bases lay between the germline ends. There are 14 residues in the CDR3. The CDR3 DNA reads as TGTGCCAGCAGCCAGCAGGGTGTTGTTGACAAGCAGTACTTC. This gives the protein CASSQQGVVDKQYF.

This clonotype has at least ten counts. V and J are TRBV6-1 and TRBJ1-3, with D unresolved. This CDR3 is built from 13 residues. Trimming stripped 4 bases from V and 3 bases from J, with 7 bases between. The germline V gene encodes CDR1 MNHNS and CDR2 SASEGT. The CDR3 DNA follows: TGTGCCAGCAGTGTGGGTTTTGGAAACACCATATATTTT. Translated: CASSVGFGNTIYF.

Concerning this clonotype itself: It may be a read error: a sequence one base away is much more abundant. The rearrangement uses TRBV20-1 and TRBJ2-4; 10 nucleotides line up with TRBD1. The germline V gene has CDR1 DFQATT and CDR2 SNEGSKA (reference sequence). The CDR3 runs 13 residues. In DNA form, the CDR3 reads TGCAGTGCTAACGACAGGGGGCCCAACACTCAGTACTTC. It translates to CSANDRGPNTQYF.